This T cell receptor (beta chain) was recovered during a study of T cell responses to AZD1222 COVID-19 vaccine. Study findings and constraints: The study identified only five or six AZD1222 recipients as seropositive at baseline. Clonal diversity was possibly underestimated; the donors were predominantly white British and more often female.

There are a few counts of this clone. Antigen specificity is unknown. Sequenced by immunoSEQ multiplex PCR; TCRdb stores in-frame clones only, minus some. The data show over 100,000 clones, approximately 86% seen once. The sequencing used peripheral blood, collected 28 days after the second dose of the MenACWY control vaccine. This sequence originates from an adult who received the MenACWY meningococcal vaccine as a control.

CDR3 in amino acids: CASSRADGTYEQYF. The CDR3 nucleotides read TGTGCCAGCAGCCGGGCCGACGGCACCTACGAGCAGTACTTC. The rearrangement joins TRBV6-5 to TRBJ2-7, with D unclear. Trimming removed 6 bases from V and 2 bases from J, with 14 bases in between. Germline loops: CDR1 MNHEY, CDR2 SVGAGI. This CDR3 spans 14 amino acids.